This T cell receptor (beta chain) is drawn from a study of control samples from healthy donors and cancer patients. With V trimmed by 0 bases and J by 2 bases, 0 bases remained unmatched. CDR1 LGHNA and CDR2 YSLEER come from the germline V gene. This CDR3 is 15 amino acids long. Produced via immunoSEQ multiplex PCR; TCRdb's table is partial and in-frame only. The table includes tens of thousands of clones, 65% to 80% detected once. Sequenced material: PBMCs. The sequence derives from a man between 60 and 75 years old with head and neck cancer. The V and J genes are TRBV4-3 and TRBJ1-5; 8 bases agree with TRBD1. The CDR3 protein is CASSQEDRGNQPQHF. CDR3 DNA: TGCGCCAGCAGCCAAGAGGACAGGGGCAATCAGCCCCAGCATTTT.